This T cell receptor beta chain stems from a study of shared clonotypes between healthy human individuals. Each sorted subset replicate got 200 ng genomic DNA, approximately 27,000 genomes. Here immunoSEQ multiplex PCR was the method, and the copy in TCRdb shows in-frame clones only, minus some. The sample carries around 700,000 clones, about 74% recorded once. General study findings and limits: Sample collection involved blood only; tissue repertoires are likely different.

A word on this clone: Its target is unknown.

This receptor was obtained from a woman aged 30 to 39 in good health. Sequenced: memory CD4+ T cells sorted from blood. Subset specified: CD45RA-negative fraction.

CDR3 DNA: TGTGCCAGTAGTACGCTAGGCGGGAGAAAGAATGAGCAGTTCTTC. Encoded protein: CASSTLGGRKNEQFF. This rearrangement joins TRBV19 to TRBJ2-1; 7 bases align to TRBD2. Germline CDR1 reads LNHDA; CDR2 reads SQIVND (reference sequence). CDR3 length equals 15 residues. V was clipped by 4 bases and J by 7 bases; unmatched bases: 10.